This T cell receptor (beta chain) was captured by sequencing in a study of blood T cells in healthy people across ages (dated by TCRdb to about 2015). Turning to the overall study: Template switching captured roughly one uniquely barcoded TCR beta cDNA molecule per two T cells in model experiments. Four age groups were formed from the donors: young (average approximately 15 years), middle-aged (just under 40), aged (about 68) and long-lived (more than 75). The study analyzed two additional independent replicas of 1 million unique cDNA reads from the same blood draw for two donors, one aged 18 to 30 and one aged 80 or older. To avoid experimental bias, donors of different ages were randomly spread across the sequencing lanes. The study measured age-related changes in TCR beta repertoire diversity using deep sequencing normalized with unique cDNA molecular identifiers.

A word on this clonotype: The clone's antigen remains unknown. No much larger clone exists at a distance of one base, and base qualities are not known.

In the germline V gene (reference sequence), CDR1 corresponds to DFQATT and CDR2 to SNEGSKA. Spanning cysteine to phenylalanine, the CDR3 consists of 12 amino acids. The read is trimmed to its CDR3 DNA, 36 bases read in frame from base 1. Trimming removed 7 bases from V and 2 bases from J; the gene matches leave 5 bases unexplained. Systemically healthy Caucasian individuals from Russia, 35 to 50 in total and aged roughly 6 to 100 years, were included as donors. Approximately 9.3 milliliters of peripheral blood were collected from each donor into EDTA-treated Vacutainer tubes. Ficoll-Paque density-gradient centrifugation was used to isolate PBMCs, with at least 6 million obtained per sample. Total RNA was extracted from PBMCs with Trizol reagent, with at least 5 micrograms obtained per sample. The percentages of naive CD45RAhigh/CD27high T cells were determined by flow cytometry on a PBMC aliquot from every donor.

Library method: 5' RACE. The sequencer listed for this sample is Illumina HiSeq 2500. A second roughly 6 to 12 cycle PCR used a sample-barcoded 5' primer and a J-beta primer mix. A template-switch 5' adaptor carrying 12 random nucleotides introduced a unique molecular identifier onto each TCR beta cDNA molecule. Each sample yielded at least 2.5 million CDR3-containing paired-end reads. First-strand cDNA was synthesized from all RNA with the Mint cDNA synthesis kit, primed by a TRBC-specific oligonucleotide. Following uracil-DNA glycosylase treatment, all cDNA underwent a first 18-cycle PCR with the universal primers M1SS and BC2_uni_R. The authors' pipeline ran thus. For normalization, 1 million high-quality reads were randomly selected from each sample, with every read carrying a distinct molecular identifier. Reads sharing molecular identifiers were discarded rather than binned into consensus sequences. MiTCR, with a Q25 quality threshold and the strictest error-elimination algorithm, was used for CDR3 identification, clonotype clustering and error correction. A nonparametric unseen species model with Euler transformation was used to estimate lower-bound total TCR beta diversity. TCRdb applied fastp at Q25 and MiXCR to the public reads, then kept only in-frame beta chains. Records with the same CDR3 protein are collapsed into one entry carrying the most frequent genes and DNA. What appears here as the V and J calls and clone size reflects TCRdb's work, not the paper's. Across this sample there are roughly 860,000 distinct CDR3 sequences, with less than 80% seen only once. 28% of the sample comes from the top ten.

Overall study outcomes, separate from this receptor: The CMV infection status of donors was not known, potentially confounding age-related changes in expanded clonotypes. Estimates of total diversity based on one million sequenced T cells were regarded as lower bounds and as underestimates. As age increased, observed TCR beta diversity per million T cells dropped in a roughly linear way, and a significant reduction was already evident by age approximately 40. The percentage of naive T cells measured by flow cytometry correlated strongly with observed TCR beta diversity. Compared with the aged group, more naive CD4+ T cells, fewer expanded clones and increased TCR diversity were shown by the long-lived group, suggesting age selection. Since profiling was done on bulk unsorted PBMCs, naive and antigen-experienced compartments could not be conclusively compared.

The origin of this receptor is a man aged 30 to 39 in good health. The sequenced material came from blood. The chain is assembled from TRBV20-1 and TRBJ2-7, with 7 junctional bases fitting TRBD2. CDR3 protein: CSVPGGTYEQYF. The sequenced DNA is TGCAGTGTCCCCGGGGGGACCTACGAGCAGTACTTC.